Listed below are T cell receptor beta chains from one sample, sequenced in a study of glioma-infiltrating T cells after dendritic cell vaccination. TCRdb keeps only in-frame clones here, not all; method: immunoSEQ multiplex PCR. Of 91,000 or so clones in the sample, around 80% are singletons; the top ten hold roughly 5.5%. This sample comprised blood, obtained after dendritic cell vaccination. These receptors originate from a human donor with glioblastoma. The CDR3 runs from the conserved cysteine through the conserved F or W. D genes are given only for firm matches. Clone size, where shown, is once, few, many, or a class for clones that have expanded.

j_gene | v_gene | d_gene | abundance | CDR3nt | CDR3aa
TRBJ1-2 | TRBV18 | . | . | TGTGCCAGCTCACCACCCTCCGGAGGCAGAAACTATGGCTACACCTTC | CASSPPSGGRNYGYTF
TRBJ2-7 | TRBV29-1 | . | . | TGCAGCGCCGGGATGGGGTACGAGCAGTACTTC | CSAGMGYEQYF
TRBJ2-1 | TRBV2 | TRBD2 | . | TGTGCCTCCGGGACTAGCGGGAGAAATGAGCAGTTCTTC | CASGTSGRNEQFF
TRBJ2-1 | TRBV4-1 | . | . | TGCGCCAGCAGCCAAGGGGACTTTCTCAATGAGCAGTTCTTC | CASSQGDFLNEQFF
TRBJ2-7 | TRBV20-1 | . | . | TGCAGTGCTACCTTATTTCGGGATTCGATTTTC | CSATLFRDSIF
TRBJ2-1 | TRBV11-3 | TRBD1 | . | TGTGCCAGCAGCCCCGCCGGGACAGGGGGCAACAATGAGCAGTTCTTC | CASSPAGTGGNNEQFF
TRBJ2-7 | TRBV5-1 | . | few | TGCGCCAGCAGGGGGGCCAGCAAAAACGAGCAGTACTTC | CASRGASKNEQYF
TRBJ2-3 | TRBV4-2 | . | . | TGTGCCAGCAGCCAACGTTTTGAGGTAGCAACAGATACGCAGTATTTT | CASSQRFEVATDTQYF
TRBJ1-6 | TRBV18 | . | . | TGTGCCAGCTCACTAGCCGGGGGAACCTATAATTCACCCCTCCACTTT | CASSLAGGTYNSPLHF
TRBJ1-2 | TRBV18 | . | few | TGTGCCAGCTCACCGGAGGTGTATGGCTACACCTTC | CASSPEVYGYTF
TRBJ2-7 | TRBV6-1 | . | once | TGTGCCAGCAGTGAAACACCCTCCTACGAGCAGTACTTC | CASSETPSYEQYF
TRBJ2-3 | TRBV6-5 | TRBD2 | . | TGTGCCAGCAGTTACGAGGGCGGGGGGCCTACAGATACGCAGTATTTT | CASSYEGGGPTDTQYF
TRBJ1-2 | TRBV5-1 | TRBD1 | many | TGCGCCAGCAGCTTGGAGACAGGGAAATATGGCTACACCTTC | CASSLETGKYGYTF
TRBJ1-2 | TRBV9 | TRBD1 | . | TGTGCCAGCAGCCCTCGGGACAGGGGGCTTTTTGGCTACACCTTC | CASSPRDRGLFGYTF
TRBJ1-3 | TRBV30 | TRBD1 | . | TGTGCCTGGAGTACCGGGACAGCCAATGGAAACACCATATATTTT | CAWSTGTANGNTIYF
TRBJ2-4 | TRBV21-1 | . | . | TGTGCCAGCAGCAAAGGTAGCAGGGCGGTGGTGAACATTCAGTACTTC | CASSKGSRAVVNIQYF
TRBJ1-4 | TRBV28 | TRBD1 | . | TGTGCCAGCAGTTCCGGGACAGGGGCCCCTAATGAAAAACTGTTTTTT | CASSSGTGAPNEKLFF
TRBJ2-1 | TRBV6-5 | TRBD1 | . | TGTGCCAGCCGGGACAGGGTCACTGAGCAGTTCTTC | CASRDRVTEQFF
TRBJ2-7 | TRBV6-1 | TRBD2 | . | TGTGCCAGCAGTGATTCCTTTCCGGGGGGAGGCTCCTACGAGCAGTACTTC | CASSDSFPGGGSYEQYF
TRBJ1-1 | TRBV2 | . | . | TGTGCCATAGGCGGGAACACTGAAGCTTTCTTT | CAIGGNTEAFF
TRBJ2-3 | TRBV10-3 | TRBD1 | . | TGTGCCACGGTCGGACAGGGCGAAACAGATACGCAGTATTTT | CATVGQGETDTQYF
TRBJ2-1 | TRBV2 | . | once | TGTGCCAGCAGTAGGACTGGAGGGAGCTCCTACAATGAGCAGTTCTTC | CASSRTGGSSYNEQFF
TRBJ1-3 | TRBV29-1 | . | . | TGCAGCGTTGTCAGCTCTGGAAACACCATATATTTT | CSVVSSGNTIYF
TRBJ1-1 | TRBV7-9 | . | once | TGTGCCAGCAGCTTAGGAGGGGGTGGGACCGCTGAAGCTTTCTTT | CASSLGGGGTAEAFF